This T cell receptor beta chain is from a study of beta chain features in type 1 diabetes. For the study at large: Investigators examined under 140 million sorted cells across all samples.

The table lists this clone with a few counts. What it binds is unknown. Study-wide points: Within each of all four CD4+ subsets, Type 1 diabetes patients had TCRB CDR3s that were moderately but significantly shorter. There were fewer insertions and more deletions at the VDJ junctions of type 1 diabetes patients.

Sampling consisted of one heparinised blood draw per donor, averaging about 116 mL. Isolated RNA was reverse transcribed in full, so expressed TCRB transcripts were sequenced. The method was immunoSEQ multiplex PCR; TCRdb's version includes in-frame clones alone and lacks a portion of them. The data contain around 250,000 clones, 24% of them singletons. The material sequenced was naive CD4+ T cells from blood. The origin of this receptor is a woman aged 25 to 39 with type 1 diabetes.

The DNA of the CDR3 is TGTGCCATCAGTGAGTCGAGGAGTGGCTACGAGCAGTACTTC. This encodes CAISESRSGYEQYF. The chain combines TRBV10-3 with TRBJ2-7; D is ambiguous. Germline CDR1 reads ENHRY; CDR2 reads SYGVKD. The CDR3 spans 14 residues. V lost 0 bases and J 3 bases, leaving 9 bases between the germline ends.